These T cell receptor beta chains were read from a single sample in a study of blood T cells in healthy people across ages. Using its own MiXCR run on the 5' RACE reads, TCRdb lists one record per CDR3 protein. The sample lists around 1,100,000 distinct CDR3 sequences; under 40% were seen once. Sequenced: blood. Every receptor here comes from a young man in good health. Each CDR3 is given with its conserved first and last residue. Each record gives: CDR3 DNA, CDR3 protein, clone size, D gene, J gene, V gene. The D gene is left open where the match is weak. Clone size, where shown, is once, few, many, or a class for clones that have expanded.

TGTGCCAGCAGCTTGTTAGGGGATAGGGGTTCCAAAAACATTCAGTACTTC CASSLLGDRGSKNIQYF few - TRBJ2-4 TRBV5-5
TGCAGTGCTCACGGGACAGGGGGAATTAATCAGCCCCAGCATTTT CSAHGTGGINQPQHF few TRBD1 TRBJ1-5 TRBV20-1
TGTGCCAAAACCGGGACAGGGACTCTGTACGAGCAGTACTTC CAKTGTGTLYEQYF - TRBD1 TRBJ2-7 TRBV2
TGTGCCAGCAGCTCGTTGGAAGAAGCTTTCTTT CASSSLEEAFF - - TRBJ1-1 TRBV7-8
TGTGCCTGGAGTTATCAGACGGGGGGCTACACCTTC CAWSYQTGGYTF few - TRBJ1-2 TRBV30
TGTGCCAGCAGTGAAGTCGGGAGTACAACTAATGAAAAACTGTTTTTT CASSEVGSTTNEKLFF few - TRBJ1-4 TRBV25-1
TGCAGCGTTGGGGTTACGTATGAGCAGTTCTTC CSVGVTYEQFF many - TRBJ2-1 TRBV29-1
TGCAGTGCTAGGGACGGATCTAGCACAGATACGCAGTATTTT CSARDGSSTDTQYF few - TRBJ2-3 TRBV20-1
TGTGCCACCAGCCCCGCATCGGGCCCTGCAGATACGCAGTATTTT CATSPASGPADTQYF - - TRBJ2-3 TRBV15
TGCGCCAGCAGCAGGGGACAGACGTCCACAGATACGCAGTATTTT CASSRGQTSTDTQYF many TRBD1 TRBJ2-3 TRBV5-1
TGTGCCAGCACGACAGTCCTGAACACTGAAGCTTTCTTT CASTTVLNTEAFF few - TRBJ1-1 TRBV6-2/TRBV6-3
TGTGCCAGCAGTTTGACGCTTTCCTACAATGAGCAGTTCTTC CASSLTLSYNEQFF - - TRBJ2-1 TRBV12-3/TRBV12-4
TGTGCCAGCAGCGTAGCGGCGGTATACTCCTACAATGAGCAGTTCTTC CASSVAAVYSYNEQFF - - TRBJ2-1 TRBV9
TGTGCCAGCAGCGGACAGGGGCAACGGCACGCGGACAATGAGCAGTTCTTC CASSGQGQRHADNEQFF once TRBD1 TRBJ2-1 TRBV25-1
TGTGCCATCAGTGAGTCCCGGGACGTTAGCAATCAGCCCCAGCATTTT CAISESRDVSNQPQHF few - TRBJ1-5 TRBV10-3
TGTGCCAGCAGCGCCCAGGGGGAGTTGGGTGAAGCTTTCTTT CASSAQGELGEAFF - TRBD1 TRBJ1-1 TRBV9
TGTGCCAGCAGTGACCGCGGGGGGGCCGCGGATACGCAGTATTTT CASSDRGGAADTQYF few TRBD2 TRBJ2-3 TRBV6-4
TGTGCCAGCTCACCTCTCTCCAGCAGAAGATATGGCTACACCTTC CASSPLSSRRYGYTF - - TRBJ1-2 TRBV18
TGTGCCAGCAGTGGCAACATTCAAACTAACTATGGCTACACCTTC CASSGNIQTNYGYTF once - TRBJ1-2 TRBV6-6
TGTGCCAGCAGCTTAGTGGGAAAGGAGGGCTATGGCTACACCTTC CASSLVGKEGYGYTF few - TRBJ1-2 TRBV7-2
TGTGCCAGCAGTTTTTGGACCTCCGGCGACTATGGCTACACCTTC CASSFWTSGDYGYTF once - TRBJ1-2 TRBV12-3/TRBV12-4
TGTGCCAGCAGTGAAAGGGGGCGAGCCAAAAACATTCAGTACTTC CASSERGRAKNIQYF - TRBD1 TRBJ2-4 TRBV2
TGCGCCAGCAGCGCGGGCCCGGAAAGCGCCAAAAACATTCAGTACTTC CASSAGPESAKNIQYF - - TRBJ2-4 TRBV5-1
TGTGCCAGCAGCCCAAGACTAGCGGGGGGGTCCTACAATGAGCAGTTCTTC CASSPRLAGGSYNEQFF - TRBD2 TRBJ2-1 TRBV5-8
TGTGCCAGCAGCTTAACTGTAGGCGGGAATGAGCAGTTCTTC CASSLTVGGNEQFF few - TRBJ2-1 TRBV11-1
TGTGCCAGCAGTTTACGGAGGGTTGGTCAGCCCCAGCATTTT CASSLRRVGQPQHF few - TRBJ1-5 TRBV12-3/TRBV12-4
TGTGCCAGCAGCCGCAAGGGTTATTACACAGATACGCAGTATTTT CASSRKGYYTDTQYF few - TRBJ2-3 TRBV6-2/TRBV6-3
TGTGCCAGCAGCTTAAATTTGCTAGCGGGGGCGGAGACGCAGTATTTT CASSLNLLAGAETQYF - TRBD2 TRBJ2-3 TRBV7-3
TGTGCCAGCAGTTTACCCCCTCAGGGAGGCGAGCAGTTCTTC CASSLPPQGGEQFF - - TRBJ2-1 TRBV28
TGCAGCGCCAATGCCAATGAGCAGTTCTTC CSANANEQFF many - TRBJ2-1 TRBV29-1
TGCGCCAGCAGCACGCAGGTGAGCTCCTGCGAGCAGTACTTC CASSTQVSSCEQYF - - TRBJ2-7 TRBV5-1
TGCGCCAGCAGCCAAGAAGTGGGTAGCGGGTTCTACGAGCAGTACTTC CASSQEVGSGFYEQYF - TRBD2 TRBJ2-7 TRBV4-3
TGTGCCAGCAGTTTGAATTTGGGCTCTGGGGCCAACGTCCTGACTTTC CASSLNLGSGANVLTF - - TRBJ2-6 TRBV12-3/TRBV12-4
TGCAGTGCTAAAGACAGTATTTACGAGCAGTATTTC CSAKDSIYEQYF - - TRBJ2-7 TRBV20-1
TGTGCCAGCAGATTTATAGATACGCAGTATTTT CASRFIDTQYF - - TRBJ2-3 TRBV27
TGCAGTGCTATGGCGGGCAGGACCAACTATGGCTACACCTTC CSAMAGRTNYGYTF few - TRBJ1-2 TRBV20-1
TGTGCCAGCAGTGTTGGGGTACTATACGAGCAGTACTTC CASSVGVLYEQYF - - TRBJ2-7 TRBV2
TGCGCCAGCAGGTCCGGGACTAGCCAACACAATGAGCAGTTCTTC CASRSGTSQHNEQFF many TRBD2 TRBJ2-1 TRBV4-3
TGCAGTGCAACCGGGACTGATAAAGATACGCAGTATTTT CSATGTDKDTQYF few - TRBJ2-3 TRBV20-1